The 15 T cell receptor beta chains reported below all come from one sample, sequenced in a study of shared clonotypes between healthy human individuals. Libraries were prepared by immunoSEQ multiplex PCR; TCRdb keeps only in-frame clonotypes and omits some of them. The repertoire holds a few hundred thousand clones, with 60% to 80% as singletons. Material: PBMCs. The receptors come from a woman between 40 and 50 years old in good health. Some clones in this sample may be carry-over from other donors' samples.

This clone was detected many times. The J gene is TRBJ1-3, the V gene TRBV5-1; the D is unclear. Germline V gene lookup returns CDR1 SGHRS and CDR2 YFSETQ. The CDR3 runs 16 residues. The germline V and J ends were trimmed by 0 bases and 0 bases, with 10 bases remaining between them. This chain's CDR3 is CASSLAGVDSGNTIYF. In nucleotides, the CDR3 is TGCGCCAGCAGCTTGGCCGGGGTGGACTCTGGAAACACCATATATTTT. The variable domain in full, completed from reference TRBV5-1 and TRBJ1-3, reads KAGVTQTPRYLIKTRGQQVTLSCSPISGHRSVSWYQQTPGQGLQFLFEYFSETQRNKGNFPGRFSGRQFSNSRSEMNVSTLELGDSALYLCASSLAGVDSGNTIYFGEGSWLTVV.

The V gene is TRBV30, the J gene TRBJ1-4; D unresolved. V lost 2 bases, J lost 3 bases, and 7 bases lay in between. The CDR3 covers 13 residues. The germline V gene encodes CDR1 GTSNPN and CDR2 SVGIG (reference sequence). In DNA form, the CDR3 reads TGTGCCTGGAGTCGGGCCTCTAATGAAAAACTGTTTTTT. Protein sequence: CAWSRASNEKLFF.

The chain employs TRBV18 and TRBJ1-2, with 8 nucleotides matching TRBD1. V shed 8 bases and J 5 bases; nucleotides not matched to a gene: 10. The CDR3 extends over 14 amino acids. Germline-derived CDR1 and CDR2 are KGHSH and LQKENI. Here the CDR3 DNA reads TGTGCCAGCGAACTCGGACAGGGACAATATGGCTACACCTTC. Translation: CASELGQGQYGYTF. The full variable domain, its missing parts supplied by reference TRBV18 and TRBJ1-2, is NAGVMQNPRHLVRRRGQEARLRCSPMKGHSHVYWYRQLPEEGLKFMVYLQKENIIDESGMPKERFSAEFPKEGPSILRIQQVVRGDSAAYFCASELGQGQYGYTFGSGTRLTVV.

CDR3 sequence reads: CASSQGYRDRNTIYF. The DNA for the CDR3 is TGTGCCAGCAGCCAAGGATACCGGGACAGAAACACCATATATTTT. The chain carries TRBV4-2 and TRBJ1-3; TRBD1 is a possible D gene (6 bases). The CDR3 covers 15 residues. Trimming cost V 1 base and J 5 bases, with 12 bases left between them. Germline V gene sequence: CDR1 LGHNA, CDR2 YNFKEQ.

This rearrangement joins TRBV4-1 to TRBJ2-2, with a possible D match to TRBD1 (5 bases). The CDR3 runs 16 residues. V was shortened by 4 bases and J by 6 bases, with 18 bases between the two germline ends. Germline-derived CDR1 and CDR2 are MGHRA and YSYEKL. DNA for the CDR3: TGCGCCAGCAGCCGGTCGTTGACAGACCAAGCCGGGGAGCTGTTTTTT. Translated, it gives CASSRSLTDQAGELFF.

The chain has TRBV11-2 and TRBJ2-4; 8 positions match TRBD1. Unmatched junction bases numbered 11, after V lost 4 bases and J lost 9 bases. This CDR3 has 15 amino acids. CDR1 is SGHAT, CDR2 FQNNGV, per germline. The CDR3: CASSSSDRVSGIQYF. CDR3 sequence (DNA): TGTGCCAGCAGCTCCTCGGACAGGGTATCTGGCATTCAGTACTTC. The full variable domain, in which reference TRBV11-2 and TRBJ2-4 provide the parts outside the CDR3, is EAGVAQSPRYKIIEKRQSVAFWCNPISGHATLYWYQQILGQGPKLLIQFQNNGVVDDSQLPKDRFSAERLKGVDSTLKIQPAKLEDSAVYLCASSSSDRVSGIQYFGAGTRLSVL.

The chain has TRBV9 and TRBJ2-5, with D tentatively TRBD2 (6 bases). The CDR3 is made up of 14 amino acids. V lost 0 bases, J lost 2 bases, and 8 bases lay in between. Germline V gene data show CDR1 as SGDLS and CDR2 as YYNGEE. CDR3 protein: CASSVGTIQETQYF. CDR3 DNA sequence: TGTGCCAGCAGCGTAGGGACTATACAAGAGACCCAGTACTTC.

The rearrangement links TRBV7-9 to TRBJ1-3; D ambiguous. CDR1 and CDR2 from the germline V gene are SEHNR and FQNEAQ (reference sequence). Trimming shortened V by 1 base and J by 0 bases, and 16 bases separated the two germline ends. The CDR3 is made up of 18 amino acids. This chain's CDR3 is CASSLVRDRGGSGNTIYF. DNA of the CDR3: TGTGCCAGCAGCTTAGTTCGGGATCGAGGTGGCTCTGGAAACACCATATATTTT.

This clone was counted a few times. The gene calls are TRBV20-1 and TRBJ1-2; TRBD1 is a possible D gene (5 bases). CDR3 length equals 10 residues. Trimming stripped 5 bases from V and 12 bases from J, with 13 bases between. Germline CDR1 is DFQATT and CDR2 is SNEGSKA (reference sequence). The CDR3 loop is CSAFGGGHTF. CDR3 bases: TGCAGTGCTTTTGGGGGGGGTCACACCTTC.

The chain recombines TRBV30 with TRBJ1-2, with TRBD1 as a possible D gene (5 bases). The germline V gene encodes CDR1 GTSNPN and CDR2 SVGIG (reference sequence). Deletions cut 0 bases from V and 8 bases from J, with 13 bases between. The length of the CDR3 is 13 residues. The CDR3 protein is CAWSVSGGAGYTF. As DNA, the CDR3 is TGTGCCTGGAGTGTATCCGGGGGAGCCGGCTACACCTTC.

This rearrangement joins TRBV7-8 to TRBJ2-1; 14 bases match TRBD2. Germline assignment: CDR1 SGHVS and CDR2 FQNEAQ. The ends lost 3 bases at V and 8 bases at J; junction bases unmatched: 18. The CDR3 is 20 amino acids. The CDR3 loop is CASSLTLGLAGVGVVDEQFF. The CDR3 DNA reads TGTGCCAGCAGCTTGACGTTGGGACTAGCGGGAGTAGGGGTTGTAGATGAGCAGTTCTTC.

CDR3 sequence reads: CASSLAGPMNTEAFF. DNA of the CDR3: TGTGCCAGCAGCTTAGCGGGACCCATGAACACTGAAGCTTTCTTT. The chain recombines TRBV7-8 with TRBJ1-1, with D tentatively TRBD1 (5 bases). Trimming took 0 bases from V and 0 from J, leaving 8 bases between them. This CDR3 region has 15 residues. Germline V CDR1 and CDR2: SGHVS, FQNEAQ.

V usage is TRBV5-1 and J usage is TRBJ2-1; D is possibly TRBD1 (5 bases). There are 14 residues in the CDR3. Germline assignment: CDR1 SGHRS and CDR2 YFSETQ. Trimming took 0 bases from V and 7 from J, leaving 11 bases between them. The DNA of the CDR3 is TGCGCCAGCAGCTTGGGGCAGGGTGAGAATGAGCAGTTCTTC. Translation: CASSLGQGENEQFF.

CDR3 loop: CASSIRGAGTEAFF. CDR3 DNA sequence: TGTGCCAGTAGTATACGGGGAGCTGGCACTGAAGCTTTCTTT. V is TRBV19 and J is TRBJ1-1, with D uncertain. The CDR3 is 14 amino acids. The V gene lost 2 bases and the J gene lost 4 bases, with 11 bases spanning the gap. The germline V gene has CDR1 LNHDA and CDR2 SQIVND (reference sequence).

The CDR3 spells CASSRGARELGDEQYF. The CDR3 coding sequence is TGTGCCAGCTCCCGAGGAGCCCGGGAGCTTGGGGACGAGCAGTACTTC. The chain joins TRBV18 to TRBJ2-7, with D possibly being TRBD2 (6 bases). The CDR3 is 16 amino acids. Trimming removed 6 bases at V and 5 bases at J, with 23 bases between. Germline V gene lookup returns CDR1 KGHSH and CDR2 LQKENI.